This is a list of T cell receptor beta chains from one sample in a study of T-cell memory formation after mild COVID-19. TCRdb re-derived calls from the 5' RACE reads in MiXCR, one entry per CDR3 protein. Here the sample spans around 390,000 distinct CDR3 sequences, around a sixth being singletons. Sequencing was performed on PBMCs or a T cell subset sorted from them (not recorded which). These receptors all stem from a man aged 18 to 30 who had mild COVID-19 (a few samples of this study predate the infection). Cell type and time point are not known. Both conserved end residues are part of each CDR3. The order of the fields is V gene, clone size, D gene, J gene, CDR3 protein, CDR3 DNA. The D gene is left open where the match is weak. Size is stated for part of the rows, as once, few or many counts, or as a class when the clone is expanded.

>TRBV7-2|many|.|TRBJ2-1
CASSLYAETRGRFF
TGTGCCAGCAGCTTATACGCCGAGACGCGAGGGCGGTTCTTC
>TRBV5-1|few|TRBD1|TRBJ1-5
CASRLTGRGNQPQHF
TGCGCCAGCAGACTGACAGGGAGGGGCAATCAGCCCCAGCATTTT
>TRBV7-9|.|TRBD1|TRBJ2-3
CASSRRTGRIITDTQYF
TGTGCCAGCAGCCGAAGGACAGGGAGGATTATAACAGATACGCAGTATTTT
>TRBV4-3|.|TRBD1|TRBJ2-3
CASSQAGTGTDTQYF
TGCGCCAGCAGCCAAGCCGGGACAGGCACAGATACGCAGTATTTT
>TRBV12-3/TRBV12-4|.|.|TRBJ2-1
CASTPRGGEGGEQFF
TGTGCCAGCACCCCAAGGGGGGGCGAGGGAGGGGAGCAGTTCTTC
>TRBV5-1|.|.|TRBJ1-5
CASSLGQFSGQPQHF
TGCGCCAGCAGCTTGGGCCAGTTTTCGGGTCAGCCCCAGCATTTT
>TRBV19|.|TRBD1|TRBJ2-2
CASSRQGRRTGELFF
TGTGCCAGTAGTCGACAGGGGCGGAGGACCGGGGAGCTGTTTTTT
>TRBV2|few|.|TRBJ2-3
CASKEEKDTQYF
TGTGCCAGCAAAGAGGAGAAAGATACGCAGTATTTT
>TRBV7-9|few|.|TRBJ2-7
CASSPTSGGPSYEQYF
TGTGCCAGCAGTCCAACAAGTGGGGGGCCGTCCTACGAGCAGTACTTC
>TRBV7-2|.|.|TRBJ2-3
CASSFNRPPDTQYF
TGTGCCAGCAGCTTTAACAGGCCACCAGATACGCAGTATTTT
>TRBV7-9|.|.|TRBJ1-5
CASGINGSPQHF
TGTGCCAGCGGGATCAACGGATCGCCCCAGCATTTT
>TRBV7-9|few|TRBD1|TRBJ1-6
CASSFGQGSSPLHF
TGTGCCAGCAGCTTTGGACAGGGGAGTTCACCCCTCCACTTT
>TRBV4-1|.|TRBD2|TRBJ2-2
CASSQGPGRGILPDGTGELFF
TGCGCCAGCAGCCAAGGACCGGGGAGGGGAATATTACCCGATGGAACCGGGGAGCTGTTTTTT
>TRBV7-9|many|.|TRBJ2-1
CASSSGGGSLNEQFF
TGTGCCAGCAGCTCAGGGGGGGGAAGCCTCAATGAGCAGTTCTTC
>TRBV9|few|.|TRBJ2-2
CASSATSRDGSGELFF
TGTGCCAGCAGCGCTACCTCGAGGGACGGGTCCGGGGAGCTGTTTTTT
>TRBV28|.|.|TRBJ2-5
CASSLSIPAGRETQYF
TGTGCCAGCAGTTTAAGTATCCCGGCGGGGCGCGAGACCCAGTACTTC
>TRBV6-1|.|.|TRBJ1-2
CASRVDSVGYGYTF
TGTGCCAGCAGGGTCGACAGCGTGGGCTATGGCTACACCTTC
>TRBV9|.|.|TRBJ2-3
CASRGATDTQYF
TGTGCCAGCAGGGGGGCCACAGATACGCAGTATTTT
>TRBV7-9|.|.|TRBJ2-3
CASSPGTSNTDTQYF
TGTGCCAGCAGCCCCGGGACTTCGAACACAGATACGCAGTATTTT
>TRBV10-3|few|TRBD2|TRBJ2-3
CAISLTSGESDTQYF
TGTGCCATCAGCCTTACTAGCGGGGAATCGGATACGCAGTATTTT